Following are 20 T cell receptor beta chains from one sample sequenced in a study of blood T cells in healthy people across ages. For the second PCR, which ran for roughly 7 to 11 cycles, a sample-barcoded 5' primer and a J-beta primer mix were used. TCRdb passed the 5' RACE reads through MiXCR, listing each CDR3 protein once. The sample consists of some 900,000 distinct CDR3 sequences, around 28% of them appearing once. The sample comprised blood. These TCRs come from a woman aged 80 or over in good health.

This clonotype was counted a few times. The rearrangement joins TRBV2 to TRBJ1-6; a weak D match, TRBD1 (6 bases). Trimming cost V 6 bases and J 9 bases, with 21 bases left between them. The CDR3 runs to 16 residues. CDR1 is SNHLY, CDR2 FYNNEI, per germline. CDR3 protein: CASRDLTGTPSSPLHF. The CDR3 DNA sequence: TGTGCCAGCAGGGACCTCACAGGGACCCCTAGTTCACCCCTCCACTTT. Complete variable domain (other parts from reference TRBV2 and TRBJ1-6): EPEVTQTPSHQVTQMGQEVILRCVPISNHLYFYWYRQILGQKVEFLVSFYNNEISEKSEIFDDQFSVERPDGSNFTLKIRSTKLEDSAMYFCASRDLTGTPSSPLHFGNGTRLTVT.

The chain combines TRBV12-3 or TRBV12-4 with TRBJ2-2, with no clear D. V was clipped by 6 bases and J by 6 bases, with 14 bases between them. The CDR3 contains 14 residues. CDR3 region: CASSSHSPSGELFF. CDR3 bases: TGTGCCAGCAGCAGTCACTCCCCCTCCGGGGAGCTGTTTTTT.

At least ten counts were recorded for this clonotype. V usage is TRBV6-5 and J usage is TRBJ1-1; no definite D call. Trimming removed 2 bases at V and 0 bases at J, with 7 bases between. This CDR3 has 14 amino acids. Germline CDR1 and CDR2: MNHEY and SVGAGI. The CDR3 region has the DNA TGTGCCAGCAGTTACGGCGGCTTGAACACTGAAGCTTTCTTT. Residues: CASSYGGLNTEAFF.

This clonotype has ten or more counts. J is TRBJ2-7 and V is TRBV20-1, with D unclear. Germline values: CDR1 DFQATT, CDR2 SNEGSKA (reference sequence). V lost 5 bases and J lost 4, with 6 bases in between. There are 10 residues in the CDR3. The CDR3 coding sequence is TGCAGTGCTGGGGATTACGAGCAGTACTTC. This translates into CSAGDYEQYF.

Concerning this clonotype itself: A much bigger clone sits one base away, suggesting this may be a read error. The CDR3 does not end in the conserved phenylalanine or tryptophan, so this is likely a read error. The CDR3 sequence: CASHWGSSGQPQHC. The CDR3 nucleotides read TGTGCCAGCCATTGGGGGAGTTCAGGGCAGCCCCAGCATTGT. V is TRBV6-1 and J is TRBJ1-5; tentatively, D is TRBD1 (5 bases). Germline-derived CDR1 and CDR2 are MNHNS and SASEGT. V was shortened by 8 bases and J by 7 bases, with 18 bases between the two germline ends. This CDR3 is 14 amino acids long.

For this clonotype: One junction end does not reproduce the germline sequence, and a read error may be involved. This CDR3 reads CTTSSGGELDNEQFF. DNA of the CDR3: TGTACCACCAGTTCCGGGGGGGAGTTGGATAATGAGCAGTTCTTC. The genes are TRBV24-1 and TRBJ2-1; the match to TRBD2 covers 8 bases. The V gene's germline CDR1 is KGHDR and CDR2 SFDVKD. The CDR3 sequence is 15 residues long.

In its sample, this clonotype was seen a few times. The chain joins TRBV7-2 to TRBJ1-5; D unclear. Deletions cut 6 bases from V and 4 bases from J, with 10 bases between. The germline CDR1 and CDR2 sequences are SGHTA and FQGNSA. This CDR3 contains 13 residues. CDR3 bases: TGTGCCAGCAGTCGAACCCAAAATCAGCCCCAGCATTTT. Protein: CASSRTQNQPQHF.

This clonotype was seen only a few times. One base away lies a much larger clone, so this may be a sequencing read error. The V call is TRBV12-3 or TRBV12-4, the J call TRBJ2-1; 9 positions match TRBD1. The V gene end was trimmed by 6 bases and the J gene end by 6 bases; junction bases not matched to a gene: 3. The CDR3 loop spans 13 amino acids. The CDR3 loop is CASRMTGGNEQFF. In DNA, the CDR3 is TGTGCCAGCAGGATGACAGGGGGCAATGAGCAGTTCTTC.

A note on this clonotype: Just one base apart from a much larger clone, this may be a read error. The chain uses TRBV20-1 and TRBJ1-2; D call uncertain. The germline CDR1 and CDR2 sequences are DFQATT and SNEGSKA (reference sequence). CDR3 size: 13 residues. Trimming took off 8 bases at V and 0 bases at J, with 13 bases between the two ends. DNA of the CDR3: TGCAGTACTATAACAACGGCTAACTATGGCTACACCTTC. Translated, it gives CSTITTANYGYTF.

The table lists this clonotype with many counts. The gene calls are TRBV20-1 and TRBJ2-7; the D call may be TRBD1 or TRBD2 (5 bases each). The germline V and J ends were trimmed by 5 bases and 9 bases, with 26 bases remaining between them. Germline-derived CDR1 and CDR2 are DFQATT and SNEGSKA (reference sequence). This CDR3 contains 15 residues. CDR3 loop: CSALTSGTGLRGQYF. The CDR3 DNA reads as TGCAGTGCTCTAACATCCGGGACGGGATTACGAGGGCAGTACTTC.

About this clonotype: This may be a read error: a much more frequent sequence differs by one nucleotide. The chain couples TRBV27 to TRBJ1-2; D gene ambiguous. Trimming cost V 5 bases and J 4 bases, with 20 bases left between them. The CDR3 runs 16 residues. The germline V gene encodes CDR1 MNHEY and CDR2 SMNVEV (reference sequence). The CDR3 nucleotides read TGTGCCAGCAGTCGCCTGGCCCCCGGGCAAAGCTATGGCTACACCTTC. Translating gives CASSRLAPGQSYGYTF.

This clonotype was seen ten or more times. The J gene is TRBJ1-1, the V gene TRBV7-2; D uncertain. Germline CDR1 and CDR2: SGHTA and FQGNSA. Between the trimmed V and J ends, which lost 3 bases and 4 bases, there was a span of 9 bases. The CDR3 is made up of 13 amino acids. The CDR3 is CASSFQVPTEAFF. CDR3 nucleotide sequence: TGTGCCAGCAGCTTTCAGGTTCCCACTGAAGCTTTCTTT.

This clonotype was detected many times. The V and J genes are TRBV3-1 and TRBJ2-1; TRBD1 matches 7 bases. The CDR3 runs to 14 residues. CDR1 is LGHDT and CDR2 is YNNKEL in the germline V gene (reference sequence). J gave up 6 bases and V 2 bases, and 4 bases lay outside the gene matches. The CDR3 DNA sequence: TGTGCCAGCAGCCAATTAAACAGGGGCAATGAGCAGTTCTTC. It is translated as CASSQLNRGNEQFF.

Only a few counts were recorded for this clonotype. J is TRBJ1-1 and V is TRBV2; tentatively, D is TRBD1 (6 bases). The CDR3 runs 14 residues. In germline, CDR1 is SNHLY, CDR2 FYNNEI. V lost 6 bases and J 4 bases, leaving 15 bases between the germline ends. In DNA, the CDR3 is TGTGCCAGCAGCATACAGGGTAGGAGCACTGAAGCTTTCTTT. Protein sequence: CASSIQGRSTEAFF.

The table lists this clonotype with many counts. The rearrangement uses TRBV2 and TRBJ2-7, with 10 bases lining up with TRBD1. Trimming took 6 bases from V and 0 from J; bases not matched to a gene: 11. Germline V gene lookup returns CDR1 SNHLY and CDR2 FYNNEI. CDR3 length: 17 amino acids. The CDR3 loop is CASRPNPGQGPSYEQYF. The CDR3 DNA reads as TGTGCCAGCAGGCCCAATCCGGGACAGGGGCCCTCCTACGAGCAGTACTTC.

There are many counts of this clonotype. This rearrangement joins TRBV6-6 to TRBJ2-3, with 7 bases fitting TRBD1. Germline V gene data show CDR1 as MNHNY and CDR2 as SVGAGI (reference sequence). Unmatched junction bases numbered 11, after V lost 4 bases and J lost 4 bases. The CDR3 is 16 amino acids. The CDR3 DNA reads as TGTGCCAGCAGTTCCACAGACAGGGCAGATTCAGATACGCAGTATTTT. The encoded protein is CASSSTDRADSDTQYF.

The chain joins TRBV10-3 to TRBJ2-5; no reliable D call. Trimming took 4 bases from V and 3 from J, leaving 9 bases between them. Germline values: CDR1 ENHRY, CDR2 SYGVKD. This CDR3 region has 13 residues. This CDR3 is CAISVNVEETQYF. For the CDR3, the DNA is TGTGCCATCAGTGTGAACGTTGAAGAGACCCAGTACTTC.

The V and J genes are TRBV11-2 and TRBJ1-5; D not resolved. Germline V CDR1 and CDR2: SGHAT, FQNNGV. The CDR3 covers 13 residues. The V gene lost 1 base and the J gene lost 4 bases, with 5 bases spanning the gap. In DNA, the CDR3 is TGTGCCAGCAGCTTAGCCAATAATCAGCCCCAGCATTTT. Amino acid sequence: CASSLANNQPQHF.

This clonotype appeared many times. The rearrangement joins TRBV6-2 or TRBV6-3 to TRBJ1-5; 9 bases agree with TRBD1. Germline V gene sequence: CDR1 MNHEY, CDR2 SVGEGT. Trimming removed 10 bases from V and 1 base from J; junction bases left unmatched: 5. The CDR3 contains 14 residues. CDR3 sequence reads: CATTQGASNQPQHF. As DNA, the CDR3 is TGTGCCACCACACAGGGGGCAAGCAATCAGCCCCAGCATTTT.

This clonotype was recorded at least ten times. The chain links TRBV7-9 to TRBJ1-2; D unclear. Trimming stripped 1 base from V and 4 bases from J, with 13 bases between. CDR1 is SEHNR, CDR2 FQNEAQ, per germline (reference sequence). This CDR3 contains 15 residues. The CDR3: CASSLVSAATYGYTF. Here the CDR3 DNA reads TGTGCCAGCAGCTTAGTATCGGCCGCCACCTATGGCTACACCTTC.